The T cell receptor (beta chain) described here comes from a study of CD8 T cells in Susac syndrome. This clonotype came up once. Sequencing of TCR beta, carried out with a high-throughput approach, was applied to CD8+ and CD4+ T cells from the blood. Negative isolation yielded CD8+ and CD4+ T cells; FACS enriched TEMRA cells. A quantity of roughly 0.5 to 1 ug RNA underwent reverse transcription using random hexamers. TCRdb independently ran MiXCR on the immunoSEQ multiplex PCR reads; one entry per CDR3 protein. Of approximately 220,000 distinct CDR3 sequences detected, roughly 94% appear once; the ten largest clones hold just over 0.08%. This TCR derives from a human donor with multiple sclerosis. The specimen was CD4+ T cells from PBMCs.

The CDR3 DNA is TGTGCCAGCAGCGTAGCGGGGGGGCGCGGAGAGACCCAGTACTTC. Amino acid sequence: CASSVAGGRGETQYF. The V and J genes are TRBV9 and TRBJ2-5; 8 bases align to TRBD2. Germline values: CDR1 SGDLS, CDR2 YYNGEE. The CDR3 runs 15 residues. V lost 0 bases and J lost 4; bases outside the gene matches: 5.